The clone carrying this T cell receptor beta chain was seen once. Baseline, cycle 4 day 1, and cycle 7 day 1 were the blood sampling points. Germline loops: CDR1 LNHDA, CDR2 SQIVND (reference sequence). The CDR3 is 15 residues long. J lost 9 bases, V lost 6 bases, and 10 bases had no gene match. The data stem from a study of OX40 agonist ivuxolimab in advanced cancers. The assay was immunoSEQ multiplex PCR, and TCRdb's table has in-frame clones only and misses some. This sample yields about 25,000 clones, of which approximately 80% are seen a single time; around a quarter belongs to the top ten. Sequencing used CD4+ or CD8+ T cells sorted from blood, obtained in a trial of the OX40 agonist ivuxolimab. The V call is TRBV19, the J call TRBJ2-1; TRBD2 matches 11 bases. This sequence was found in an adult with an advanced solid tumor such as melanoma, head and neck, liver or kidney cancer. The CDR3 nucleotides read TGTGCCAGTAGGATGGTAGCGGGAGGGAGGGGTGAGCAGTTCTTC. Amino acids: CASRMVAGGRGEQFF.